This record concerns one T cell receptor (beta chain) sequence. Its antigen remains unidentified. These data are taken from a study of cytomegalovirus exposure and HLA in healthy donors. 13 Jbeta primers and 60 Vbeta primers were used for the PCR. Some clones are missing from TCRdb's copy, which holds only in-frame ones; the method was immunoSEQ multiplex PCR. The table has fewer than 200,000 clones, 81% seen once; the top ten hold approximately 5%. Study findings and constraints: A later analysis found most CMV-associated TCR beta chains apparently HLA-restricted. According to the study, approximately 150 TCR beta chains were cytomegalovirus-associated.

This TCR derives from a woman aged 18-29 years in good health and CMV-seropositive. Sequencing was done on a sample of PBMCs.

The CDR3 region has the DNA TGTGCCAGCAGTGACTCGATCGGGACTAGCGGGGGCACAGATACGCAGTATTTT. It encodes CASSDSIGTSGGTDTQYF. The chain couples TRBV6-4 to TRBJ2-3; 13 bases line up with TRBD2. CDR3 length equals 18 residues. The germline V gene encodes CDR1 MRHNA and CDR2 SNTAGT. V trimming: 0 bases; J trimming: 1 base; junction bases outside the gene matches: 4.